This T cell receptor beta chain was documented in a study of T cell responses to AZD1222 COVID-19 vaccine. Study-wide findings and caveats: Repertoires in all cases were sampled only once the peak T cell response had passed. There were mostly white British donors and more females than males, and clonal diversity was possibly underestimated. Mapped onto spike, vaccine-associated CD4 TCRs spanned it and were dominant at 160-218 and 743-854.

The CDR3 has 16 residues. V lost 8 bases, J lost 2 bases, and 14 bases stayed unmatched. Germline V CDR1 and CDR2: LNHDA, SQIVND (reference sequence). Assay used: immunoSEQ multiplex PCR; TCRdb lists only in-frame clones, some missing. The data show about 79,000 clones, with 80% to 90% seen just once and 25% to 35% held by the top ten. Recipients boosted at about 4 weeks or about 12 weeks are pooled. A note on this clone: The antigen remains undetermined.

This chain connects TRBV19 to TRBJ1-2, with 7 bases fitting TRBD1. The origin of this receptor is an adult who received the AZD1222 COVID-19 vaccine. The sample in question was peripheral blood, obtained 28 days after the second AZD1222 dose. The CDR3 region is CASAWAGQMRNYGYTF. CDR3 DNA sequence: TGTGCCAGTGCTTGGGCGGGACAGATGCGAAACTATGGCTACACCTTC.